This is a list of T cell receptor beta chains from one sample in a study of regulatory T cells in long-lasting Graves disease. TCRdb independently ran MiXCR on the multiplex PCR reads; one entry per CDR3 protein. The table lists roughly 610,000 distinct CDR3 sequences, 15% to 20% of them singletons. These data also formed part of another study, on T cells in Graves' hyperthyroidism and ophthalmopathy.

The sample consisted of peripheral blood mononuclear cells (PBMCs), taken at new diagnosis, from a patient treated with antithyroid drugs. These receptors all stem from a woman in her twenties or thirties with Graves disease. CDR3s include the opening cysteine and the closing phenylalanine or tryptophan. The D gene is left open where the match is weak. Not all rows give a size; the values are once, few, many and, for expanded clones, a class.

>.|TRBV20-1|TRBJ1-4|.
TGCAGTGCTAGAGACAGGTCTGAAAAACTGTTTTTT
CSARDRSEKLFF
>many|TRBV7-3|TRBJ2-7|TRBD1
TGTGCCAGCAGCAAGGCCCCGGGACAGGGTCACGAGCAGTACTTC
CASSKAPGQGHEQYF
>many|TRBV15|TRBJ1-1|.
TGTGCCACCAGCAGATTGGGGGCTGTTGCTTTCTTT
CATSRLGAVAFF
>many|TRBV15|TRBJ1-2|.
TGTGCCACCAGCGGAGACAGCCCCCCTAACTATGGCTACACCTTC
CATSGDSPPNYGYTF
>.|TRBV5-1|TRBJ1-3|TRBD1
TGCGCCAGCAGCTTGGCCCCAACAGGGGTCGGAAACACCATATATTTT
CASSLAPTGVGNTIYF
>.|TRBV7-6|TRBJ1-5|.
TGTGCCAGCAGCTTAAGTGGGGCAGGCAACTATCAGCCCCAGCATTTT
CASSLSGAGNYQPQHF
>.|TRBV29-1|TRBJ2-1|.
TGCACGTCGCAAGTCAGGAATGAGCAGTTCTTC
CTSQVRNEQFF
>few|TRBV27|TRBJ1-1|.
TGTGCCAGCAGTTCCCAGACAGGTCTTGTAGCTTTCTTT
CASSSQTGLVAFF
>many|TRBV12-3/TRBV12-4|TRBJ1-1|.
TGTGCCAGCAGTTTAGGCGGACTGACTAGGGGAGGAGGGACTGAAGCTTTCTTT
CASSLGGLTRGGGTEAFF
>.|TRBV15|TRBJ2-1|TRBD2
TGTGCCACCAGCAGAACAATAGCGGGAGGGTACAATGAGCAGTTCTTC
CATSRTIAGGYNEQFF
>many|TRBV28|TRBJ2-2|TRBD1
TGTGCCAGCAGGGACAGGGCTTCCGGGGAGCTGTTTTTT
CASRDRASGELFF
>once|TRBV20-1|TRBJ1-5|.
TGCAGTGCCCGGAGCGTGAATAGCAATCAGCCCCAGCATTTT
CSARSVNSNQPQHF
>few|TRBV7-3|TRBJ2-2|TRBD1
TGTGCCAGCAGCTTAAATACAGGGGGCACCGGGGAGCTGTTTTTT
CASSLNTGGTGELFF
>many|TRBV7-9|TRBJ2-7|.
TGTGCCAGCAGCGAAGCAGGGGACGAGCAGTACTTC
CASSEAGDEQYF
>many|TRBV2|TRBJ1-5|.
TGTGCCAGCAAGAGACAGACTAATCAGCCCCAGCATTTT
CASKRQTNQPQHF
>.|TRBV28|TRBJ1-5|.
TGTGCCAGCAGTCCCGACATCCCTAATCAGCCCCAGCATTTT
CASSPDIPNQPQHF
>many|TRBV18|TRBJ2-1|.
TGTGCCAGCTCGCCTCAGGGCTGGGGGTATGAGCAGTTCTTC
CASSPQGWGYEQFF
>.|TRBV30|TRBJ1-6|TRBD1
TGTGCCTGGAGGGGACAGGGTAATTCACCCCTCCACTTT
CAWRGQGNSPLHF
>.|TRBV6-2/TRBV6-3|TRBJ2-3|.
TGTGCCAGCGGCCTGAGGGGGAGGGGCACAGATACGCAGTATTTT
CASGLRGRGTDTQYF
>.|TRBV28|TRBJ2-3|.
TGTGCCAGCAGTTTACGAGGGGCGTGGGGCACAGATACGCAGTATTTT
CASSLRGAWGTDTQYF
>.|TRBV28|TRBJ2-6|.
TGTGCCAGCAGTCTGGGCCGCTCTGGGGCCAACGTCCTGACTTTC
CASSLGRSGANVLTF
>many|TRBV2|TRBJ1-4|.
TGTGCCAGCAGTGAATGGCTCTCTACAACTAATGAAAAACTGTTTTTT
CASSEWLSTTNEKLFF